The rows below give T cell receptor beta chains drawn from one sample of a study of identical twins. Each CDR3 protein is one row after TCRdb ran MiXCR on the 5' RACE reads. This sample has hundreds of thousands of distinct CDR3 sequences, with more than 8% found just once. The same data also went into a second study, on yellow fever vaccine responses in identical twins.

The sequencing input was CD8+ T cells sorted from blood. The receptors derive from a young woman in good health. The CDR3 runs from the conserved cysteine through the conserved F or W. D genes are given only for firm matches. For some rows the clone size is stated as once, few or many, or as a class when expanded; others skip it.

clone_size d_call j_call v_call cdr3_nt cdr3_aa
few - TRBJ2-1 TRBV7-9 TGTGCCAGCAGCTTAGAACACGTTGAGCAGTTCTTC CASSLEHVEQFF
- TRBD2 TRBJ2-1 TRBV30 TGTGCCTGGAGTTTCCTGGGGGGGAAAGGGGATGAGCAGTTCTTC CAWSFLGGKGDEQFF
many - TRBJ2-1 TRBV5-1 TGCGCCAGCAGCCCCGGCGACCTGAGCTCCTACAATGAGCAGTTCTTC CASSPGDLSSYNEQFF
- TRBD2 TRBJ2-1 TRBV7-9 TGTGCCAGCAGCCACGTCCCTAGCGGGGGTGATGAGCAGTTCTTC CASSHVPSGGDEQFF
many TRBD1 TRBJ2-1 TRBV4-3 TGCGCCAGCAGCAAAGCCCGGGACAGCTCGTACAATGAGCAGTTCTTC CASSKARDSSYNEQFF
few - TRBJ2-2 TRBV2 TGTGCCAGCAGTGAAGTTCGGGGGCATCCGACCACCGGGGAGCTGTTTTTT CASSEVRGHPTTGELFF
many - TRBJ1-4 TRBV12-3/TRBV12-4 TGTGCCAGCAGCCCCCCGGGGGAGAGGGAAAAACTGTTTTTT CASSPPGEREKLFF
- - TRBJ2-7 TRBV6-4 TGTGCCACAACTAGAGCGGCCCGCAGATACTACGAGCAGTACTTC CATTRAARRYYEQYF
few TRBD2 TRBJ2-1 TRBV6-2/TRBV6-3 TGTGCCAGCAGTCCTGGGACTAGCGGGAGCGAGTACAATGAGCAGTTCTTC CASSPGTSGSEYNEQFF
- - TRBJ2-2 TRBV21-1 TGTGCCAGCAGCAAGGGCGACGCCAGGGCGAACACCGGGGAGCTGTTTTTT CASSKGDARANTGELFF
many - TRBJ2-2 TRBV4-3 TGCGCCAGCATATTTAGCACCGGGGAGCTGTTTTTT CASIFSTGELFF
- - TRBJ2-7 TRBV13 TGTGCCAGCAGCTCCATGCCCACCTACGAGCAGTACTTC CASSSMPTYEQYF
many - TRBJ2-7 TRBV20-1 TGCAGTGCTAGACTACAGGACTACGAGCAGTACTTC CSARLQDYEQYF
few TRBD2 TRBJ2-1 TRBV20-1 TGCAGTGCTAGACTCCGGAATAAAGCAGCGGGGAAGCCTGGCAATGAGCAGTTCTTC CSARLRNKAAGKPGNEQFF
- - TRBJ1-1 TRBV7-8 TGTGCCAGCAGCATGGAACAGGGTCGGGCCACTGAAGCTTTCTTT CASSMEQGRATEAFF
many - TRBJ2-5 TRBV29-1 TGCAGCGTTGTCGGCAGGGGCCCGGAGACCCAGTACTTC CSVVGRGPETQYF
- - TRBJ2-7 TRBV29-1 TGCAGCGTTGAATTGACGGTATCCTCCTACGAGCAGTACTTC CSVELTVSSYEQYF
many TRBD2 TRBJ2-1 TRBV7-6 TGTGCCAGCAGCTTAGCGCCAACAGCCTTTGCGACTAGCGGCTACAATGAGCAGTTCTTC CASSLAPTAFATSGYNEQFF
many - TRBJ1-2 TRBV6-1 TGTGCCAGCAGGGCGGGATTAAACTATGGCTACACCTTC CASRAGLNYGYTF
many TRBD2 TRBJ2-1 TRBV29-1 TGCAGCGTGCCGGGACTAGCGGGCAATGAGCAGTTCTTC CSVPGLAGNEQFF
few - TRBJ2-1 TRBV24-1 TGTGCCACCAGTGATATCCAGATGGATGAGCAGTTCTTC CATSDIQMDEQFF
few - TRBJ2-2 TRBV10-3 TGTGCCATCAGCGGGGCGAACACCGGGGAGCTGTTTTTT CAISGANTGELFF
many - TRBJ2-7 TRBV12-5 TGTGCTAGTGGTTTGGTACCGGCAGGACCCTACTACGAGCAGTACTTC CASGLVPAGPYYEQYF
- TRBD1 TRBJ2-3 TRBV5-1 TGCGCCAGCAGCCCGTGGACAGGGGGTACAGATACGCAGTATTTT CASSPWTGGTDTQYF
many - TRBJ1-1 TRBV4-2 TGTGCCAGCAGCCAAGCACGGGAGAACACTGAAGCTTTCTTT CASSQARENTEAFF
few TRBD2 TRBJ2-1 TRBV19 TGTGCCAGTAGTATTCCCTCGGCTAGCGGGAGGGCCTATTTCTATGAGCAGTTCTTC CASSIPSASGRAYFYEQFF
- TRBD2 TRBJ2-3 TRBV2 TGTGCCAGCAGTGAAGTCGTTAGCGGGGGGGCCAATAGCCCAGACACAGATACGCAGTATTTT CASSEVVSGGANSPDTDTQYF
- - TRBJ2-1 TRBV6-2/TRBV6-3 TGTGCCAGCAGTTACTCTCGGACAGCGAATGAGCAGTTCTTC CASSYSRTANEQFF
- TRBD1 TRBJ1-2 TRBV13 TGTGCCAGCAGCTCTCGGACAGGGGTCTTCTATGGCTACACCTTC CASSSRTGVFYGYTF
few TRBD2 TRBJ2-5 TRBV7-2 TGTGCCAGCAGGGGACTAGCCCAAGAGACCCAGTACTTC CASRGLAQETQYF
many - TRBJ2-5 TRBV7-3 TGTGCCAGCAGCTTAGCGGCGCGGGGGACCCAGTACTTC CASSLAARGTQYF
- - TRBJ1-2 TRBV6-2/TRBV6-3 TGTGCCAGCAGTTACTCGTTCTTCGCGGATGGCTACACCTTC CASSYSFFADGYTF
many - TRBJ2-1 TRBV5-1 TGCGCCAGCAGCCAAGTCCCTGACAATGAGCAGTTCTTC CASSQVPDNEQFF
few TRBD2 TRBJ2-1 TRBV6-5 TGTGCCAGCAGTTACGATGAAGCGGGAGGACGCAATGAGCAGTTCTTC CASSYDEAGGRNEQFF
few TRBD2 TRBJ2-3 TRBV6-6 TGTGCCAGCAGAACGACTAGCGCGCAGTATTTT CASRTTSAQYF
- - TRBJ2-1 TRBV4-3 TGCGCCAGCAGCCCCCGGGGGGCGGGAGAAATAAATGAGCAGTTCTTC CASSPRGAGEINEQFF
- - TRBJ2-1 TRBV6-1 TGTGCCAGCAGCCAAAGCGGCGGGACATACTACAATGAGCAGTTCTTC CASSQSGGTYYNEQFF
many - TRBJ2-7 TRBV7-8 TGTGCCAGCAGCTTAGTCTCCCGGGGCAGTACCTACGAGCAGTACTTC CASSLVSRGSTYEQYF
few TRBD1 TRBJ1-1 TRBV2 TGTGCCAGCAGGGGACAGGAGAAGAACACTGAAGCTTTCTTT CASRGQEKNTEAFF
many - TRBJ2-7 TRBV12-3/TRBV12-4 TGTGCCAGCAGCGTACAGGGATCCTACGAGCAGTACTTC CASSVQGSYEQYF
few TRBD1 TRBJ2-7 TRBV6-2/TRBV6-3 TGTGCCAGCACCAACGGACAGGGAGGTAGCTCCTACGAGCAGTACTTC CASTNGQGGSSYEQYF
- TRBD2 TRBJ2-1 TRBV7-6 TGTGCCAGCAGCTTAGAAGGGACTAGCGATCAGTTCTTC CASSLEGTSDQFF
many TRBD1 TRBJ2-2 TRBV4-2 TGTGCCAGCAGCCCACTAGGACAGGAAAACACCGGGGAGCTGTTTTTT CASSPLGQENTGELFF
- TRBD2 TRBJ2-3 TRBV12-3/TRBV12-4 TGTGCCAGCAGTTTCGCTAGCGGGGGACTCATGTTCACAGATACGCAGTATTTT CASSFASGGLMFTDTQYF
- - TRBJ2-5 TRBV18 TGTGCCAGCTCACGGTTGACAGGAGGTGAGGCAGAGACCCAGTACTTC CASSRLTGGEAETQYF
- - TRBJ1-1 TRBV24-1 TGTGCCACCAGTCATCTCCAGGGGCGATTCACTGAAGCTTTCTTT CATSHLQGRFTEAFF
few - TRBJ2-1 TRBV5-1 TGCGCCAGCAGCCTACCCTCAGGGACATACAATGAGCAGTTCTTC CASSLPSGTYNEQFF
few TRBD1 TRBJ2-7 TRBV5-1 TGCGCCAGCAGCTTGTCAGGGGGCTGGTACGAGCAGTACTTC CASSLSGGWYEQYF
- - TRBJ2-1 TRBV21-1 TGTGCCAGCAGCTCGGGCGGTCACGGGGGCGGCTCCTACAATGAGCAGTTCTTC CASSSGGHGGGSYNEQFF
few - TRBJ2-2 TRBV11-2 TGTGCCAGCAGGGAAGGGTCCGGGGAGCTGTTTTTT CASREGSGELFF
many TRBD2 TRBJ2-7 TRBV4-1 TGCGCCAGCAGACTAGCGGAAGCCTACGAGCAGTACTTC CASRLAEAYEQYF
many TRBD2 TRBJ2-3 TRBV6-4 TGTGCCAGCAGTGACTCGACTAGCGGGGGGGCAGATACGCAGTATTTT CASSDSTSGGADTQYF